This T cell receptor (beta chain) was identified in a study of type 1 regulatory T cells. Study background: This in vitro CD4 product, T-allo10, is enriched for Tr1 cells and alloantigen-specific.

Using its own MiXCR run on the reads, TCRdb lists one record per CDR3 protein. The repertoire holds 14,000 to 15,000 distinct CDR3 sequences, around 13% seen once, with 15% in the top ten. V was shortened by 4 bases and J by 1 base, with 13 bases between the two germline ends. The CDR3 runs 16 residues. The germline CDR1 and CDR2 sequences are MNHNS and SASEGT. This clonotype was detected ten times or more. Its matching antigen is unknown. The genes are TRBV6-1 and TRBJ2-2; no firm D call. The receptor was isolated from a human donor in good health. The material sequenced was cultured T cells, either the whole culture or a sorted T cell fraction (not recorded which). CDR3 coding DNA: TGTGCCAGCAGTGCCCAGAATGTGGAGAACACCGGGGAGCTGTTTTTT. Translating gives CASSAQNVENTGELFF.